Each of the 25 T cell receptor beta chains below was sequenced from the same sample in a study of cytomegalovirus exposure and HLA in healthy donors. The method was immunoSEQ multiplex PCR; TCRdb's version includes in-frame clones alone and lacks a portion of them. The data show almost 65,000 clones, around nine tenths seen once. Specimen: PBMCs. Receptor source: a woman younger than 30 in good health and CMV-seronegative.

The chain joins TRBV7-2 to TRBJ1-5; maybe TRBD1 (6 bases). V was cut by 4 bases and J by 7 bases, with 11 bases left in between. The CDR3 spans 13 residues. Looked up from germline, CDR1 is SGHTA and CDR2 is FQGNSA. The CDR3, as DNA: TGTGCCAGCAGCTCGGACAGTGGGCAGCCCCAGCATTTT. Translation: CASSSDSGQPQHF.

J is TRBJ2-1 and V is TRBV19; no clear D gene. This CDR3 region has 15 residues. Trimming cost V 6 bases and J 0 bases, with 12 bases left between them. Germline V gives CDR1 LNHDA, CDR2 SQIVND (reference sequence). The CDR3 reads CASSDKRSSYNEQFF. The CDR3 coding sequence is TGTGCCAGTAGCGATAAGCGCAGCTCCTACAATGAGCAGTTCTTC.

J is TRBJ1-1 and V is TRBV10-2; TRBD1 is a possible D gene (6 bases). V was pared by 6 bases and J by 0 bases, with 11 bases between. The CDR3 has 14 residues. Germline loops: CDR1 WSHSY, CDR2 SAAADI. CDR3 sequence (DNA): TGCGCCAGCAGGGCCAGGGGTATGAACACTGAAGCTTTCTTT. Its translation: CASRARGMNTEAFF.

J is TRBJ2-1 and V is TRBV9; the match to TRBD2 covers 16 bases. Trimming removed 2 bases from V and 3 bases from J; junction bases left unmatched: 5. Germline loops: CDR1 SGDLS, CDR2 YYNGEE. The CDR3 runs to 18 residues. The CDR3 loop is CASSVGTSGGAFYNEQFF. DNA for the CDR3: TGTGCCAGCAGCGTGGGGACTAGCGGGGGGGCCTTCTACAATGAGCAGTTCTTC.

This clone is a singleton in its sample. This chain connects TRBV7-3 to TRBJ2-1, with a tentative D call TRBD2 (5 bases). The CDR3 loop spans 14 amino acids. Germline CDR1 SGHTA, CDR2 FQGTGA. V dropped 5 bases and J dropped 2 bases, with 10 bases sitting between them. The DNA for the CDR3 is TGTGCCAGCAGCCAACTCGGGACCTACAATGAGCAGTTCTTC. Translation gives CASSQLGTYNEQFF.

The J gene is TRBJ1-3, the V gene TRBV9; D possibly corresponds to TRBD1 (6 bases). Between the trimmed V and J ends, which lost 4 bases and 2 bases, there was a span of 16 bases. Germline CDR1 is SGDLS and CDR2 is YYNGEE. The CDR3 covers 16 residues. The CDR3 nucleotides are TGTGCCAGCAGCATGGGGGCGTCGGAGGCTGGAAACACCATATATTTT. This gives the protein CASSMGASEAGNTIYF.

In this sample, this clone turned up once. The chain is built from TRBV7-3 and TRBJ2-3; D unclear. Trimming shortened V by 0 bases and J by 6 bases, and 13 bases separated the two germline ends. The CDR3 is 15 amino acids. Germline CDR1 SGHTA, CDR2 FQGTGA. This CDR3 reads CASSLTPLASDTQYF. The CDR3 DNA is TGTGCCAGCAGCTTAACCCCCTTAGCATCTGATACGCAGTATTTT.

The V gene is TRBV7-9, the J gene TRBJ1-2; D gene unclear. The germline V gene encodes CDR1 SEHNR and CDR2 FQNEAQ (reference sequence). The germline V and J ends were trimmed by 3 bases and 3 bases, with 14 bases remaining between them. CDR3 length: 15 amino acids. This CDR3 reads CASSLAGLRDYGYTF. CDR3 DNA: TGTGCCAGCAGCTTGGCAGGTCTTCGTGACTATGGCTACACCTTC.

This chain's CDR3 is CASSLGTSGHYQETQYF. The DNA for the CDR3 is TGTGCCAGCAGCCTAGGGACTAGCGGGCACTACCAAGAGACCCAGTACTTC. The V and J genes are TRBV7-9 and TRBJ2-5, with 12 bases lining up with TRBD2. V lost 5 bases and J lost 0; bases outside the gene matches: 7. Germline loops: CDR1 SEHNR, CDR2 FQNEAQ (reference sequence). This CDR3 has 17 residues.

The genes are TRBV9 and TRBJ2-1; 11 bases line up with TRBD2. The CDR3 contains 15 residues. Trimming cost V 0 bases and J 5 bases; bases outside gene matches: 1. CDR1 SGDLS and CDR2 YYNGEE come from the germline V gene. DNA of the CDR3: TGTGCCAGCAGCGTAGGACTAGCGGGAAACAATGAGCAGTTCTTC. Its protein is CASSVGLAGNNEQFF.

The gene calls are TRBV29-1 and TRBJ1-1; D unclear. The CDR3 spans 14 residues. V dropped 1 base and J dropped 1 base, with 10 bases sitting between them. CDR1 is SQVTM, CDR2 ANQGSEA, per germline. DNA for the CDR3: TGCAGCGTTGAAGTTAAAACACCGAACACTGAAGCTTTCTTT. This gives the protein CSVEVKTPNTEAFF.

The chain joins TRBV5-1 to TRBJ1-1; the D is unclear. The CDR3 spans 13 residues. Trimming left V 2 bases short and J 5 bases short, with 10 bases between. Germline V gene data show CDR1 as SGHRS and CDR2 as YFSETQ. The CDR3 is CASSFSLLTEAFF. In DNA form, the CDR3 reads TGCGCCAGCAGCTTCTCTCTTTTAACTGAAGCTTTCTTT.

The V call is TRBV19, the J call TRBJ1-5, with TRBD1 as a possible D gene (6 bases). The germline V gene encodes CDR1 LNHDA and CDR2 SQIVND (reference sequence). V was shortened by 3 bases and J by 3 bases, with 18 bases between the two germline ends. The CDR3 runs 17 residues. Here the CDR3 DNA reads TGTGCCAGTAGTATCCTAGGGGCAGGGGATTTCAATCAGCCCCAGCATTTT. It translates to CASSILGAGDFNQPQHF.

The CDR3 region has the DNA TGTGCCAGCAGCCTCGCGCTCGGGGTTGAGGATTCACCCCTCCACTTT. It is translated as CASSLALGVEDSPLHF. The chain recombines TRBV5-6 with TRBJ1-6; no firm D call. Germline CDR1 is SGHDT and CDR2 is YYEEEE. With 4 bases removed from V and 8 bases from J, the gap between germline ends came to 19 bases. This CDR3 contains 16 residues. The full variable domain, its missing parts supplied by reference TRBV5-6 and TRBJ1-6, is DAGVTQSPTHLIKTRGQQVTLRCSPKSGHDTVSWYQQALGQGPQFIFQYYEEEERQRGNFPDRFSGHQFPNYSSELNVNALLLGDSALYLCASSLALGVEDSPLHFGNGTRLTVT.

The rearrangement joins TRBV28 to TRBJ1-2, with TRBD1 identical over 8 bases. CDR1 is MDHEN, CDR2 SYDVKM, per germline. With V trimmed by 5 bases and J by 5 bases, 7 bases remained unmatched. The CDR3 length is 14 residues. DNA for the CDR3: TGTGCCAGCAGTGGACAGGGAGCCCTATATGGCTACACCTTC. Translating gives CASSGQGALYGYTF.

This clone was counted a single time. The chain links TRBV29-1 to TRBJ1-2; TRBD1 might be the D (5 bases). The V end lost 4 bases, the J end lost 6 bases, and 12 bases lay between the germline ends. The CDR3 has 12 residues. Germline CDR1 reads SQVTM; CDR2 reads ANQGSEA. CDR3 sequence: CSVVAGRDGYTF. The CDR3 DNA is TGCAGCGTTGTGGCAGGGAGGGATGGCTACACCTTC.

The V gene is TRBV5-1, the J gene TRBJ2-1, with 7 bases matching TRBD2. The trim removed 1 base at V and 9 bases at J, leaving 10 bases unmatched. The germline V gene encodes CDR1 SGHRS and CDR2 YFSETQ. The CDR3 extends over 15 amino acids. Here the CDR3 DNA reads TGCGCCAGCAGCTTGTCGGGCGGGAGCCGCCGTGAGCAGTTCTTC. Residues: CASSLSGGSRREQFF.

The CDR3 region has the DNA TGTGCCAGCAGAAAAAATGGGGCACTAGCGGGCGAGCAGTTCTTC. Translated: CASRKNGALAGEQFF. This chain connects TRBV2 to TRBJ2-1; 9 bases are a match to TRBD2. The germline V gene has CDR1 SNHLY and CDR2 FYNNEI. The CDR3 consists of 15 residues. V lost 6 bases and J lost 10; bases outside the gene matches: 13. Together with reference TRBV2 and TRBJ2-1, the CDR3 gives the full variable domain: EPEVTQTPSHQVTQMGQEVILRCVPISNHLYFYWYRQILGQKVEFLVSFYNNEISEKSEIFDDQFSVERPDGSNFTLKIRSTKLEDSAMYFCASRKNGALAGEQFFGPGTRLTVL.

The J gene is TRBJ2-4, the V gene TRBV6-1; perhaps TRBD1 as D (5 bases). The CDR3 covers 14 residues. Between the trimmed V and J ends, which lost 6 bases and 9 bases, there was a span of 18 bases. CDR1 is MNHNS, CDR2 SASEGT, per germline. The CDR3 DNA sequence: TGTGCCAGCAGCGCTACAGGAACTTACGCCATTCAGTACTTC. Its translation: CASSATGTYAIQYF.

V is TRBV25-1 and J is TRBJ2-3, with a possible D match to TRBD1 (6 bases). CDR1 and CDR2 (germline): MGHDK, SYGVNS. V was trimmed by 5 bases and J by 1 base, leaving 10 bases between them. The CDR3 spans 14 residues. CDR3 region: CASSRQVGTDTQYF. CDR3 bases: TGTGCCAGCAGTCGACAGGTTGGCACAGATACGCAGTATTTT.

Within the sample, this clone is medium-sized. The chain has TRBV4-2 and TRBJ2-3; 8 bases line up with TRBD2. Trimming at V came to 7 bases and at J to 2 bases, leaving 8 bases not matched to a gene. Looked up from germline, CDR1 is LGHNA and CDR2 is YNFKEQ. The CDR3 covers 15 residues. CDR3 amino acids: CASTSREADTDTQYF. CDR3 sequence (DNA): TGTGCCAGCACCTCGCGGGAGGCAGACACAGATACGCAGTATTTT.

The CDR3 is CASSFGGSRLVQHF. CDR3 DNA sequence: TGTGCCAGCAGTTTTGGAGGGAGCCGTTTGGTCCAGCATTTT. The V gene is TRBV28, the J gene TRBJ1-5, with D uncertain. Between the trimmed V and J ends, which lost 3 bases and 12 bases, there was a span of 18 bases. This CDR3 spans 14 amino acids. Germline CDR1 MDHEN, CDR2 SYDVKM.

CDR3 DNA sequence: TGCGCCAGCACCACAGGGGGCTGGGAGCAGTTCTTC. Protein sequence: CASTTGGWEQFF. The chain carries TRBV5-1 and TRBJ2-1; 9 bases are shared with TRBD1. The CDR3 spans 12 residues. Unmatched junction bases numbered 5, after V lost 6 bases and J lost 10 bases. Germline V CDR1 and CDR2: SGHRS, YFSETQ. Drawing the rest from reference TRBV5-1 and TRBJ2-1, the complete variable domain is KAGVTQTPRYLIKTRGQQVTLSCSPISGHRSVSWYQQTPGQGLQFLFEYFSETQRNKGNFPGRFSGRQFSNSRSEMNVSTLELGDSALYLCASTTGGWEQFFGPGTRLTVL.

V and J are TRBV6-1 and TRBJ1-4; D is ambiguous. Trimming removed 0 bases from V and 14 bases from J, with 10 bases in between. This CDR3 is 12 amino acids long. CDR1 is MNHNS and CDR2 is SASEGT in the germline V gene. Here the CDR3 reads CASSEAGGGLFF. CDR3 bases: TGTGCCAGCAGTGAAGCGGGAGGAGGCCTGTTTTTT.

The chain links TRBV11-3 to TRBJ2-7; 10 nucleotides align to TRBD2. From germline, CDR1 is SGHNT and CDR2 YENEEA. V gave up 0 bases and J gave up 6 bases; unmatched junction bases: 8. The CDR3 runs 16 residues. The CDR3 sequence is CASSLDTLAGLSEQYF. The CDR3 DNA sequence: TGTGCCAGCAGCTTAGATACACTAGCGGGGTTGAGCGAGCAGTACTTC.